The 17 T cell receptor beta chains listed next were all sequenced from one sample in a study of CD4 T cells in relation to SARS-CoV-2 and coronaviruses. This table comes from immunoSEQ multiplex PCR, and its TCRdb copy is limited to in-frame clones, with some not included. The table lists 20,000 to 25,000 clones, 74% of them singletons. Unexposed donor CD4+ T cells date from 2011-2018, before the COVID-19 pandemic. After ten to eleven days of culture, CD4+ T cells were isolated. Their target antigens are unknown. Sequences were obtained from CD4+ T cells from PBMCs, cultured in vitro. These receptors were collected from a human donor in good health.

This clone was counted once. The chain carries TRBV5-5 and TRBJ2-7; D uncertain. Germline CDR1 reads SGHKS; CDR2 reads YYEKEE (reference sequence). The CDR3 is 12 amino acids. V gave up 0 bases and J gave up 4 bases, with 5 bases separating them. In nucleotides, the CDR3 is TGTGCCAGCAGCTTGGGAGAATACGAGCAGTACTTC. Its protein product is CASSLGEYEQYF.

CDR3 DNA sequence: TGTGCCAGCAGCTACAGTCTTAGCGGGAGTAGGAGTGAGCAGTTCTTC. This translates into CASSYSLSGSRSEQFF. V usage is TRBV6-5 and J usage is TRBJ2-1; 9 bases map to TRBD2. The CDR3 sequence is 16 residues long. Looked up from germline, CDR1 is MNHEY and CDR2 is SVGAGI. V trimming: 6 bases; J trimming: 9 bases; junction bases outside the gene matches: 15.

The chain employs TRBV18 and TRBJ2-3; D remains ambiguous. The V gene's germline CDR1 is KGHSH and CDR2 LQKENI. This CDR3 is 15 amino acids long. The V and J ends lost 3 bases and 6 bases respectively, with 16 bases between them. The CDR3 region is CASSPAISGLDTQYF. The CDR3 region has the DNA TGTGCCAGCTCACCTGCCATATCGGGTTTGGATACGCAGTATTTT.

This clone came up once. This rearrangement joins TRBV15 to TRBJ1-1; 10 bases fit TRBD1. Germline assignment: CDR1 LNHNV and CDR2 YYDKDF (reference sequence). The V and J ends lost 3 bases and 4 bases, in that order; junction bases with no gene match: 5. The length of the CDR3 is 15 residues. In DNA form, the CDR3 reads TGTGCCACCAGCAGGGACAGGGGGGAGAGCACTGAAGCTTTCTTT. The encoded protein is CATSRDRGESTEAFF.

This chain joins TRBV19 and TRBJ1-3, with D maybe TRBD1 (5 bases). Germline loops: CDR1 LNHDA, CDR2 SQIVND (reference sequence). This CDR3 region has 14 residues. V was shortened by 4 bases and J by 4 bases, with 11 bases between the two germline ends. The CDR3 here is CASSSGGPGNTIYF. The CDR3 DNA sequence: TGTGCCAGTAGTAGTGGGGGTCCCGGAAACACCATATATTTT.

This clone has only one observation. The rearrangement uses TRBV3-1 (or the pseudogene TRBV3-2) and TRBJ2-2; D is ambiguous. Germline V gene lookup returns CDR1 LGHDT and CDR2 YNNKEL (reference sequence). This CDR3 is 12 amino acids long. Trimming stripped 6 bases from V and 8 bases from J, with 10 bases between. This CDR3 is CASRGSVGELFF. The DNA of the CDR3 is TGTGCCAGCAGGGGGTCGGTTGGGGAGCTGTTTTTT.

The chain employs TRBV5-1 and TRBJ2-1; D uncertain. V lost 1 base and J lost 5, with 13 bases in between. Germline CDR1 SGHRS, CDR2 YFSETQ. The CDR3 extends over 15 amino acids. The DNA for the CDR3 is TGCGCCAGCAGCTTGCCCGCCGCAGCTAACAATGAGCAGTTCTTC. This sequence encodes CASSLPAAANNEQFF.

The chain is built from TRBV5-4 and TRBJ2-3; D is unclear. The V end was cut by 4 bases, the J end by 4 bases, with 16 bases between. This CDR3 spans 15 amino acids. Germline assignment: CDR1 SGHNT and CDR2 YYREEE (reference sequence). This CDR3 is CASSLSRVQADTQYF. CDR3 bases: TGTGCCAGCAGCCTCTCTCGAGTTCAAGCAGATACGCAGTATTTT. Together with reference TRBV5-4 and TRBJ2-3, the CDR3 gives the full variable domain: ETGVTQSPTHLIKTRGQQVTLRCSSQSGHNTVSWYQQALGQGPQFIFQYYREEENGRGNFPPRFSGLQFPNYSSELNVNALELDDSALYLCASSLSRVQADTQYFGPGTRLTVL.

The gene calls are TRBV5-1 and TRBJ2-5; TRBD2 matches at 8 bases. Germline V gene lookup returns CDR1 SGHRS and CDR2 YFSETQ. V shed 2 bases and J 5 bases; nucleotides not matched to a gene: 8. The CDR3 runs to 15 residues. DNA for the CDR3: TGCGCCAGCAGCTTTCGTGCGGGAGGTGGGGAGACCCAGTACTTC. Protein sequence: CASSFRAGGGETQYF.

This sequence joins TRBV5-1 and TRBJ2-2; D might be TRBD1 (5 bases). This CDR3 contains 15 residues. Trimming shortened V by 0 bases and J by 6 bases, and 12 bases separated the two germline ends. The V gene's germline CDR1 is SGHRS and CDR2 YFSETQ. The CDR3 region has the DNA TGCGCCAGCAGCTTGGCCGGTAGGGGCGCCGGGGAGCTGTTTTTT. Amino acids: CASSLAGRGAGELFF.

The chain joins TRBV7-3 to TRBJ1-1; no firm D call. Germline V gene sequence: CDR1 SGHTA, CDR2 FQGTGA. CDR3 length: 12 amino acids. Between the trimmed V and J ends, which lost 2 bases and 5 bases, there was a span of 6 bases. CDR3 in DNA: TGTGCCAGCAGCTTACCGGGAACTGAAGCTTTCTTT. Encoded protein: CASSLPGTEAFF. Complete variable domain (other parts from reference TRBV7-3 and TRBJ1-1): GAGVSQTPSNKVTEKGKYVELRCDPISGHTALYWYRQSLGQGPEFLIYFQGTGAADDSGLPNDRFFAVRPEGSVSTLKIQRTERGDSAVYLCASSLPGTEAFFGQGTRLTVV.

This clone has just a few counts. This chain links TRBV11-2 with TRBJ1-2; no clear D. Germline CDR1 is SGHAT and CDR2 is FQNNGV. V was trimmed by 2 bases and J by 3 bases, leaving 7 bases between them. The CDR3 runs 13 residues. CDR3 nucleotide sequence: TGTGCCAGCAGCTTAAGGTCGGACTATGGCTACACCTTC. Its protein is CASSLRSDYGYTF.

In this sample, this clone turned up once. The CDR3 coding sequence is TGTGCCAGCACCTTAGCGGAGGGGAAGGAGCAGTACTTC. Residues: CASTLAEGKEQYF. The V call is TRBV28, the J call TRBJ2-7; the D gene is possibly TRBD2 (6 bases). This CDR3 contains 13 residues. Germline V gene sequence: CDR1 MDHEN, CDR2 SYDVKM. Trimming shortened V by 7 bases and J by 7 bases, and 17 bases separated the two germline ends.

The rearrangement joins TRBV7-9 to TRBJ2-2, with a weak D call TRBD2 (6 bases). The germline CDR1 and CDR2 sequences are SEHNR and FQNEAQ (reference sequence). V was cut by 8 bases and J by 2 bases, with 15 bases left in between. This CDR3 comprises 15 residues. The CDR3: CASGGTDHNTGELFF. As DNA, the CDR3 is TGTGCCAGCGGAGGGACTGACCATAACACCGGGGAGCTGTTTTTT.

The rearrangement uses TRBV4-2 and TRBJ1-6; 7 nucleotides match TRBD1. Germline assignment: CDR1 LGHNA and CDR2 YNFKEQ. This CDR3 is built from 16 residues. Trimming took 0 bases from V and 10 from J; bases not matched to a gene: 9. CDR3 nucleotides: TGTGCCAGCAGCCAAGAGCGGGACAGCGGAATCTCACCCCTCCACTTT. As protein: CASSQERDSGISPLHF.

This clone was observed a single time. The chain couples TRBV30 to TRBJ1-3; D uncertain. The CDR3 consists of 12 residues. Trimming cost V 4 bases and J 4 bases, with 8 bases left between them. In germline, CDR1 is GTSNPN, CDR2 SVGIG (reference sequence). Here the CDR3 reads CAWNPGGNTIYF. CDR3 sequence (DNA): TGTGCCTGGAACCCGGGGGGAAACACCATATATTTT.

The chain employs TRBV29-1 and TRBJ1-1; 7 nucleotides align to TRBD1. CDR1 is SQVTM, CDR2 ANQGSEA, per germline. V lost 6 bases and J lost 0; bases outside the gene matches: 13. The CDR3 is made up of 16 amino acids. The CDR3 DNA follows: TGCAGCGTCGAAAACAGGGGTCGGTCCATGAACACTGAAGCTTTCTTT. The encoded protein is CSVENRGRSMNTEAFF.